The 32 T cell receptor beta chains presented below share a single source sample, sequenced in a study of T cell responses to AZD1222 COVID-19 vaccine (dated by TCRdb to the early 2020s). Sample time point, as interpreted from the label and publication: baseline before first vaccination. Library preparation employed the immunoSEQ multiplex PCR assay. Here the immuneACCESS table is served through TCRdb, limited to in-frame sequences with V and J called. Missing clones are a known gap in these copies; in checked studies unresolved V genes cover under half, and the rest lacks a known reason. Counted in this sample were under 80,000 clones; 80% to 85% of them appeared once. The ten largest clones take up roughly 20% of the sample. Sequenced here: peripheral blood, sampled on day 0 of AZD1222 vaccination. The receptors come from an adult in good health.

The V gene is TRBV3-1 (or the pseudogene TRBV3-2), the J gene TRBJ2-7; D unresolved. Germline V gene lookup returns CDR1 LGHDT and CDR2 YNNKEL (reference sequence). The CDR3 sequence is 12 residues long. Trimming removed 5 bases at V and 3 bases at J, with 8 bases between. DNA for the CDR3: TGTGCCAGCAGCTCCTCTATCTACGAGCAGTACTTC. The encoded protein is CASSSSIYEQYF.

The chain carries TRBV10-2 and TRBJ1-1; no clear D gene. CDR3 size: 14 residues. In germline, CDR1 is WSHSY, CDR2 SAAADI. Trimming removed 0 bases from V and 2 bases from J, with 7 bases in between. CDR3 sequence: CASSESGGNTEAFF. The CDR3 DNA sequence: TGCGCCAGCAGTGAGTCGGGCGGTAACACTGAAGCTTTCTTT.

The V and J genes are TRBV11-1 and TRBJ1-1, with 10 bases lining up with TRBD1. J gave up 4 bases and V 7 bases, and 9 bases lay outside the gene matches. In germline, CDR1 is SGHAT, CDR2 FQDESV (reference sequence). The CDR3 runs to 15 residues. The CDR3 here is CASTSDRGLLTEAFF. For the CDR3, the DNA is TGTGCCAGCACATCCGACAGGGGGCTACTCACTGAAGCTTTCTTT.

This clone was counted between two and nine times. This chain links TRBV18 with TRBJ2-7; either TRBD1 or TRBD2 may supply D (5 bases each). Trimming removed 3 bases from V and 1 base from J, with 10 bases in between. Germline V gene sequence: CDR1 KGHSH, CDR2 LQKENI. CDR3 length: 14 residues. The CDR3 reads CASSPGTMSYEQYF. CDR3 nucleotides: TGTGCCAGCTCACCCGGGACGATGTCCTACGAGCAGTACTTC.

This chain uses TRBV10-3 with TRBJ2-1; 10 bases are shared with TRBD1. Germline CDR1 and CDR2: ENHRY and SYGVKD. With 6 bases clipped from V and 7 bases from J, the junction kept 12 bases outside the gene matches. The CDR3 totals 16 residues. The CDR3 reads CAIRRDRDRGRNEQFF. The CDR3, as DNA: TGTGCCATCAGGAGAGACCGGGACAGGGGTAGAAATGAGCAGTTCTTC.

V is TRBV30 and J is TRBJ1-4, with 7 bases matching TRBD1. The length of the CDR3 is 16 residues. Germline assignment: CDR1 GTSNPN and CDR2 SVGIG (reference sequence). V lost 4 bases to trimming and J lost 4 bases; unmatched junction nucleotides: 12. In nucleotides, the CDR3 is TGTGCCTGGAAACTTCAAGAGGGACAGATTAATGAAAAACTGTTTTTT. This sequence encodes CAWKLQEGQINEKLFF.

The chain uses TRBV7-2 and TRBJ2-4, with D unresolved. V lost 3 bases, J lost 0 bases, and 6 bases lay in between. Germline lookup yields CDR1 SGHTA and CDR2 FQGNSA. The length of the CDR3 is 14 residues. In nucleotides, the CDR3 is TGTGCCAGCAGCTTTAACTCAGCCAAAAACATTCAGTACTTC. Translating it yields CASSFNSAKNIQYF.

This clone has just a few counts. This chain links TRBV11-2 with TRBJ1-5; 8 bases align to TRBD1. In germline, CDR1 is SGHAT, CDR2 FQNNGV. V lost 2 bases, J lost 7 bases, and 1 base stayed unmatched. This CDR3 is built from 13 residues. This CDR3 reads CASSLSGGQPQHF. CDR3 coding DNA: TGTGCCAGCAGCTTATCAGGGGGCCAGCCCCAGCATTTT.

The chain combines TRBV28 with TRBJ2-5, with D possibly matching TRBD2 (5 bases). This CDR3 comprises 15 residues. Germline lookup yields CDR1 MDHEN and CDR2 SYDVKM. V lost 3 bases, J lost 0 bases, and 11 bases lay in between. The CDR3: CASSLRDLYQETQYF. CDR3 nucleotides: TGTGCCAGCAGTTTGAGGGATTTGTACCAAGAGACCCAGTACTTC. Complete variable domain (other parts from reference TRBV28 and TRBJ2-5): DVKVTQSSRYLVKRTGEKVFLECVQDMDHENMFWYRQDPGLGLRLIYFSYDVKMKEKGDIPEGYSVSREKKERFSLILESASTNQTSMYLCASSLRDLYQETQYFGPGTRLLVL.

In this sample, this clone turned up a few times. Here the CDR3 DNA reads TGCGCCAGCAGCCGTTTGGCTAGCGGGAGAGGAAATGAGCAGTTCTTC. Its translation: CASSRLASGRGNEQFF. This chain joins TRBV5-1 and TRBJ2-1, with 10 nucleotides matching TRBD2. Germline CDR1 is SGHRS and CDR2 is YFSETQ. This CDR3 is built from 16 residues. Trimming took 4 bases from V and 7 from J; bases not matched to a gene: 11. The entire variable domain, with the rest obtained from reference TRBV5-1 and TRBJ2-1, is as follows: KAGVTQTPRYLIKTRGQQVTLSCSPISGHRSVSWYQQTPGQGLQFLFEYFSETQRNKGNFPGRFSGRQFSNSRSEMNVSTLELGDSALYLCASSRLASGRGNEQFFGPGTRLTVL.

The chain carries TRBV28 and TRBJ1-5, with D maybe TRBD1 (5 bases). The CDR3 extends over 15 amino acids. Germline CDR1 is MDHEN and CDR2 is SYDVKM. V lost 11 bases and J 8 bases, leaving 25 bases between the germline ends. CDR3 coding DNA: TGTGCCGGACGCTCAACAGCGACCCAGGGAAAGCCCCAGCATTTT. Translating gives CAGRSTATQGKPQHF.

In nucleotides, the CDR3 is TGCAGTGCTAGTCCCCTAGGGGGACATAGCAATCAGCCCCAGCATTTT. The encoded protein is CSASPLGGHSNQPQHF. V and J are TRBV20-1 and TRBJ1-5, with a weak D call TRBD1 (6 bases). This CDR3 is 16 amino acids long. Trimming left V 3 bases short and J 0 bases short, with 15 bases between. From germline, CDR1 is DFQATT and CDR2 SNEGSKA (reference sequence).

V gene TRBV7-2 combines with J gene TRBJ1-4; weak D call: TRBD1 (6 bases). The germline gives CDR1 SGHTA, CDR2 FQGNSA. The CDR3 runs 13 residues. The V and J ends lost 4 bases and 7 bases respectively, with 10 bases between them. The CDR3 bases are TGTGCCAGCAGCTCGGGGGCTGGTGAAAAACTGTTTTTT. Protein product: CASSSGAGEKLFF.

The chain combines TRBV29-1 with TRBJ1-1; D gene ambiguous. Trimming took 4 bases from V and 4 from J, leaving 10 bases between them. Germline V gene sequence: CDR1 SQVTM, CDR2 ANQGSEA. This CDR3 spans 12 amino acids. CDR3 coding DNA: TGCAGCGTTGGAGTTCGTCCCACTGAAGCTTTCTTT. Amino acid sequence: CSVGVRPTEAFF.

This chain joins TRBV13 and TRBJ2-2, with 10 bases that match TRBD2. J lost 0 bases, V lost 7 bases, and 11 bases had no gene match. CDR3 length: 18 amino acids. Germline V gives CDR1 PRHDT, CDR2 FYEKMQ (reference sequence). In DNA, the CDR3 is TGTGCCAGCACCGTTACCTCCCTAGCGGGAGCGAACACCGGGGAGCTGTTTTTT. Translation: CASTVTSLAGANTGELFF. The full variable domain, in which reference TRBV13 and TRBJ2-2 provide the parts outside the CDR3, is AAGVIQSPRHLIKEKRETATLKCYPIPRHDTVYWYQQGPGQDPQFLISFYEKMQSDKGSIPDRFSAQQFSDYHSELNMSSLELGDSALYFCASTVTSLAGANTGELFFGEGSRLTVL.

V usage is TRBV6-5 and J usage is TRBJ2-3; 9 nucleotides agree with TRBD2. CDR1 is MNHEY, CDR2 SVGAGI, per germline. The CDR3 length is 15 residues. V gave up 2 bases and J gave up 5 bases; unmatched junction bases: 5. CDR3 loop: CASSYVGLAIDTQYF. The CDR3 region has the DNA TGTGCCAGCAGTTACGTGGGACTAGCCATAGATACGCAGTATTTT.

J is TRBJ2-2 and V is TRBV27; D call uncertain. Germline V lookup: CDR1 MNHEY, CDR2 SMNVEV (reference sequence). The CDR3 is 13 amino acids. V lost 3 bases to trimming and J lost 3 bases, with 5 bases between them. CDR3 DNA sequence: TGTGCCAGCAGTTTCCGAGACACCGGGGAGCTGTTTTTT. Residues: CASSFRDTGELFF.

The chain recombines TRBV11-3 with TRBJ2-2; TRBD2 is a possible D gene (6 bases). The CDR3 extends over 13 amino acids. V lost 5 bases and J 4 bases, leaving 8 bases between the germline ends. The germline gives CDR1 SGHNT, CDR2 YENEEA. The CDR3 sequence is CASSPGGTGELFF. The CDR3 coding sequence is TGTGCCAGCAGCCCCGGGGGCACCGGGGAGCTGTTTTTT.

This chain uses TRBV5-1 with TRBJ2-1; TRBD2 might be the D (6 bases). Germline CDR1 SGHRS, CDR2 YFSETQ. The V gene lost 0 bases and the J gene lost 0 bases, with 13 bases spanning the gap. The CDR3 runs 17 residues. The CDR3 protein is CASSLAAGPSSYNEQFF. CDR3 DNA sequence: TGCGCCAGCAGCTTGGCCGCGGGGCCAAGCTCCTACAATGAGCAGTTCTTC.

The table lists this clone with a count of one. V is TRBV28 and J is TRBJ2-1; D is possibly TRBD2 (5 bases). CDR3 length: 14 amino acids. V was pared by 5 bases and J by 7 bases, with 15 bases between. Germline V gene data show CDR1 as MDHEN and CDR2 as SYDVKM. CDR3: CASSPINGENEQFF. The CDR3 coding sequence is TGTGCCAGCAGTCCCATCAACGGGGAGAATGAGCAGTTCTTC.

This chain uses TRBV6-5 with TRBJ1-3; D perhaps matches TRBD1 (6 bases). This CDR3 region has 15 residues. The ends were cut back, 8 bases at V and 3 bases at J, with 17 bases in the middle. The germline gives CDR1 MNHEY, CDR2 SVGAGI. CDR3 sequence reads: CASAMSGGHGNTIYF. The CDR3 DNA reads TGTGCCAGCGCCATGTCCGGGGGGCATGGAAACACCATATATTTT.

V gene TRBV5-1 combines with J gene TRBJ1-4; possibly TRBD1 for D (5 bases). Germline V gene lookup returns CDR1 SGHRS and CDR2 YFSETQ. CDR3 length: 15 amino acids. V shed 4 bases and J shed 7 bases, with 17 bases lying between them. CDR3 region: CASSLVAGYGEKLFF. In nucleotides, the CDR3 is TGCGCCAGCAGCCTAGTGGCAGGGTATGGTGAAAAACTGTTTTTT.

The gene calls are TRBV5-6 and TRBJ2-5; TRBD2 matches at 12 bases. CDR1 SGHDT and CDR2 YYEEEE come from the germline V gene. The CDR3 consists of 16 residues. V lost 0 bases, J lost 5 bases, and 5 bases stayed unmatched. The CDR3 nucleotides are TGTGCCAGCAGCTTGGCTAGCGGGGGGGCCCGGGAGACCCAGTACTTC. Translation gives CASSLASGGARETQYF.

This clone showed up just once. The chain combines TRBV18 with TRBJ1-5, with 7 bases aligning to TRBD1. CDR3 length: 13 residues. Germline trimming cut 6 bases from V and 4 bases from J; bases unmatched to any gene: 3. Germline V gene data show CDR1 as KGHSH and CDR2 as LQKENI. CDR3 loop: CASSAGGNQPQHF. Here the CDR3 DNA reads TGTGCCAGCTCCGCAGGGGGGAATCAGCCCCAGCATTTT. The entire variable domain, with the rest obtained from reference TRBV18 and TRBJ1-5, is as follows: NAGVMQNPRHLVRRRGQEARLRCSPMKGHSHVYWYRQLPEEGLKFMVYLQKENIIDESGMPKERFSAEFPKEGPSILRIQQVVRGDSAAYFCASSAGGNQPQHFGDGTRLSIL.

This clone was observed once. This chain uses TRBV7-2 with TRBJ1-2; D gene uncertain. Deletions cut 4 bases from V and 4 bases from J, with 16 bases between. The CDR3 extends over 15 amino acids. The germline V gene encodes CDR1 SGHTA and CDR2 FQGNSA. This CDR3 is CASSSKAGRIYGYTF. The CDR3 DNA is TGTGCCAGCAGCTCAAAGGCGGGCAGGATCTATGGCTACACCTTC.

The V gene is TRBV4-3, the J gene TRBJ2-1; D unclear. This CDR3 has 14 amino acids. V was shortened by 1 base and J by 8 bases, with 12 bases between the two germline ends. Germline lookup yields CDR1 LGHNA and CDR2 YSLEER. In DNA, the CDR3 is TGCGCCAGCAGCCAAGGCCGGGCGAGCCATGAGCAGTTCTTC. As protein: CASSQGRASHEQFF.

This clone was detected only once. One end of the junction varies from germline; a read error may be responsible. The chain recombines TRBV7-7 with TRBJ2-1; 14 nucleotides align to TRBD2. The CDR3 covers 17 residues. The germline CDR1 and CDR2 sequences are SSHAT and FNYEAQ (reference sequence). In nucleotides, the CDR3 is TGTGCTAGCAGCTTAGAGACTAGCGGGAGGGTTACTAGTGAGCAGTTCTTC. Encoded protein: CASSLETSGRVTSEQFF.

This clone counts as medium-sized (0.01 to 0.1%). The V gene is TRBV7-9, the J gene TRBJ1-5; TRBD1 aligns across 7 bases. CDR3 length equals 15 residues. V gave up 4 bases and J gave up 4 bases; unmatched junction bases: 7. The germline CDR1 and CDR2 sequences are SEHNR and FQNEAQ (reference sequence). The CDR3 loop is CASSSTGAPNQPQHF. As DNA, the CDR3 is TGTGCCAGCAGCTCTACAGGGGCCCCAAATCAGCCCCAGCATTTT.

The J gene is TRBJ1-2, the V gene TRBV15, with 8 bases that match TRBD1. Looked up from germline, CDR1 is LNHNV and CDR2 is YYDKDF (reference sequence). CDR3 length equals 17 residues. V lost 8 bases to trimming and J lost 7 bases; unmatched junction nucleotides: 21. CDR3 loop: CATFSRDRPPGSGGYTF. The CDR3 DNA follows: TGTGCCACCTTTTCCCGGGACAGGCCCCCCGGTTCGGGTGGCTACACCTTC.

The chain employs TRBV27 and TRBJ1-1; possibly TRBD1 for D (5 bases). The germline CDR1 and CDR2 sequences are MNHEY and SMNVEV (reference sequence). The CDR3 contains 14 residues. Trimming shortened V by 7 bases and J by 2 bases, and 14 bases separated the two germline ends. CDR3 nucleotide sequence: TGTGCCAGCACCCAGGGTGGACGTAACACTGAAGCTTTCTTT. It specifies CASTQGGRNTEAFF.

Remarks on this clone: Other DNA sequences of this sample code for an identical CDR3. The chain joins TRBV19 to TRBJ2-2, with D perhaps given as TRBD1 or TRBD2 (5 bases each). V gave up 7 bases and J gave up 3 bases, with 12 bases separating them. CDR1 is LNHDA, CDR2 SQIVND, per germline (reference sequence). This CDR3 is 14 amino acids long. The CDR3 loop reads CASTRGDYTGELFF. Here the CDR3 DNA reads TGTGCCAGTACTAGGGGAGATTACACCGGGGAGCTGTTTTTT.

This chain connects TRBV6-2 or TRBV6-3 to TRBJ2-7; no reliable D call. Germline CDR1 reads MNHEY; CDR2 reads SVGEGT. This CDR3 is 12 amino acids long. V lost 6 bases to trimming and J lost 7 bases, with 13 bases between them. DNA of the CDR3: TGTGCCAGCAGCCCGCTAGGGATGGAGCAGTACTTC. Encoded protein: CASSPLGMEQYF.